These 13 T cell receptor beta chains originate from one sample sequenced in a study of early T cells in non-severe SARS-CoV-2 infection. Each CDR3 protein gets one entry after TCRdb re-called the 5' RACE reads with MiXCR. Of 25,000 to 35,000 distinct CDR3 sequences in the sample, about 4.7% were seen once. Specimen: whole blood. The receptor set was obtained from an adult who was a healthcare worker with PCR-confirmed SARS-CoV-2 infection or an uninfected control (not recorded which).

The chain uses TRBV28 and TRBJ2-1; 9 bases agree with TRBD1. After removal of 6 bases from V and 5 bases from J, the junction contained 8 bases not matched to a gene. Germline lookup yields CDR1 MDHEN and CDR2 SYDVKM. The CDR3 is made up of 15 amino acids. DNA of the CDR3: TGTGCCAGCAGCCAGGGACAGGGTGGAGACAATGAGCAGTTCTTC. Encoded protein: CASSQGQGGDNEQFF.

This clonotype appeared many times. The chain carries TRBV10-3 and TRBJ1-1; D possibly corresponds to TRBD1 (5 bases). In germline, CDR1 is ENHRY, CDR2 SYGVKD. The germline V and J ends were trimmed by 0 bases and 5 bases, with 7 bases remaining between them. CDR3 length: 13 residues. For the CDR3, the DNA is TGTGCCATCAGTGAGTCGAAGGGGACTGAAGCTTTCTTT. It specifies CAISESKGTEAFF.

This clonotype was seen many times. The CDR3 loop is CASTLTSGTYNEQFF. CDR3 DNA: TGTGCCAGCACCTTGACTAGCGGAACCTACAATGAGCAGTTCTTC. The rearrangement joins TRBV12-3 or TRBV12-4 to TRBJ2-1, with 9 bases aligning to TRBD2. The ends lost 7 bases at V and 2 bases at J; junction bases unmatched: 6. The CDR3 has 15 residues.

This clonotype appeared a few times. V and J are TRBV10-3 and TRBJ1-4; no clear D gene. Germline V CDR1 and CDR2: ENHRY, SYGVKD. The germline V and J ends were trimmed by 8 bases and 0 bases, with 4 bases remaining between them. The CDR3 consists of 12 residues. CDR3 DNA: TGTGCCATCGGGACAACTAATGAAAAACTGTTTTTT. It translates to CAIGTTNEKLFF.

CDR3 DNA sequence: TGCAGTGCTAGAGCCGATGGCAATCAGCCCCAGCATTTT. Its protein product is CSARADGNQPQHF. The chain links TRBV20-1 to TRBJ1-5; D ambiguous. The CDR3 totals 13 residues. Germline CDR1 and CDR2: DFQATT and SNEGSKA (reference sequence). The V and J ends lost 1 base and 2 bases respectively, with 6 bases between them.

The chain is built from TRBV30 and TRBJ2-7, with 9 positions matching TRBD1. In germline, CDR1 is GTSNPN, CDR2 SVGIG (reference sequence). The V gene end was trimmed by 6 bases and the J gene end by 0 bases; junction bases not matched to a gene: 12. The CDR3 loop spans 16 amino acids. The CDR3 region has the DNA TGTGCCTGCAAACAGGGGGCGTGGGGAACCTCCTACGAGCAGTACTTC. This translates into CACKQGAWGTSYEQYF.

In regard to this clonotype: No conserved phenylalanine or tryptophan is present at the end of the CDR3, so a read error is the likely explanation. V is TRBV7-9 and J is TRBJ1-2, with D possibly matching TRBD1 (5 bases). CDR3 length: 12 amino acids. The V gene's germline CDR1 is SEHNR and CDR2 FQNEAQ (reference sequence). Between the trimmed V and J ends, which lost 5 bases and 5 bases, there was a span of 9 bases. CDR3: CASSLPGYGYTI. In nucleotides, the CDR3 is TGTGCCAGCAGCCTCCCAGGGTATGGCTACACCATC.

At least ten counts were recorded for this clonotype. The chain combines TRBV6-5 with TRBJ2-3; 8 bases are a match to TRBD1. V shed 10 bases, J shed 3 bases, and the junction held 12 bases outside the gene matches. The V gene's germline CDR1 is MNHEY and CDR2 SVGAGI. This CDR3 has 15 amino acids. Here the CDR3 DNA reads TGTGCCACTCGTATAGGACAGGGATCTACAGATACGCAGTATTTT. As protein: CATRIGQGSTDTQYF.

This clonotype is classed as medium-sized. The chain employs TRBV12-3 or TRBV12-4 and TRBJ2-7, with 10 bases lining up with TRBD1. The length of the CDR3 is 16 residues. Unmatched junction bases numbered 7, after V lost 2 bases and J lost 3 bases. CDR3 protein: CASSLMFGTGDYEQYF. The DNA for the CDR3 is TGTGCCAGCAGTTTAATGTTCGGGACAGGGGACTACGAGCAGTACTTC.

The chain joins TRBV28 to TRBJ2-1, with D perhaps TRBD1 (6 bases). Germline loops: CDR1 MDHEN, CDR2 SYDVKM. The CDR3 consists of 11 residues. The germline V and J ends were trimmed by 4 bases and 15 bases, with 13 bases remaining between them. CDR3 bases: TGTGCCAGCAGTTCCGGGACATTACCGTTCTTC. Translation gives CASSSGTLPFF.

This clonotype was detected ten times or more. The junction departs from germline at one end; a sequencing error may be responsible. This sequence joins TRBV3-1 and TRBJ2-2; D not resolved. The CDR3 loop spans 13 amino acids. Germline loops: CDR1 LGHDT, CDR2 YNNKEL (reference sequence). The CDR3 sequence is CASARMNTGELFF. For the CDR3, the DNA is TGTGCCAGCGCCCGGATGAACACGGGGGAGCTGTTTTTT.

This clonotype was found many times. The V call is TRBV18, the J call TRBJ2-1; no firm D call. This CDR3 has 15 residues. Looked up from germline, CDR1 is KGHSH and CDR2 is LQKENI. The V end was cut by 0 bases, the J end by 2 bases, with 8 bases between. The CDR3 is CASSPPHSAYNEQFF. The CDR3 coding sequence is TGTGCCAGCTCACCACCGCACAGTGCCTACAATGAGCAGTTCTTC.

This clonotype was seen ten or more times. This chain joins TRBV5-1 and TRBJ2-7; perhaps TRBD2 as D (7 bases). Trimming took 0 bases from V and 0 from J, leaving 10 bases between them. CDR1 is SGHRS, CDR2 YFSETQ, per germline. The CDR3 covers 15 residues. Written as DNA, the CDR3 is TGCGCCAGCAGCTTGGGGGGGGGCAGCTCCTACGAGCAGTACTTC. Its translation: CASSLGGGSSYEQYF.